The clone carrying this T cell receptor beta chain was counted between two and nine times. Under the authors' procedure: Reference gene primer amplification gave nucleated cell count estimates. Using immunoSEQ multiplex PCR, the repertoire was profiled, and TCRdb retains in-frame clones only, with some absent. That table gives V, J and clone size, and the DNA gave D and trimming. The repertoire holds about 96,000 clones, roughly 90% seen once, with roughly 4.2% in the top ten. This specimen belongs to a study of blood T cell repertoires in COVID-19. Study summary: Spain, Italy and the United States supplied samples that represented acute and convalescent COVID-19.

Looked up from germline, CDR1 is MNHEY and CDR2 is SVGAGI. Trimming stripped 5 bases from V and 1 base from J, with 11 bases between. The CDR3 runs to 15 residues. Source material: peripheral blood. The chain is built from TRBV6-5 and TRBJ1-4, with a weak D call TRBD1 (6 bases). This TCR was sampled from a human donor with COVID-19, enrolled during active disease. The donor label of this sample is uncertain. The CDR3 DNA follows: TGTGCCAGCAGTCGGACAGCTGGAACTAATGAAAAACTGTTTTTT. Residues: CASSRTAGTNEKLFF.